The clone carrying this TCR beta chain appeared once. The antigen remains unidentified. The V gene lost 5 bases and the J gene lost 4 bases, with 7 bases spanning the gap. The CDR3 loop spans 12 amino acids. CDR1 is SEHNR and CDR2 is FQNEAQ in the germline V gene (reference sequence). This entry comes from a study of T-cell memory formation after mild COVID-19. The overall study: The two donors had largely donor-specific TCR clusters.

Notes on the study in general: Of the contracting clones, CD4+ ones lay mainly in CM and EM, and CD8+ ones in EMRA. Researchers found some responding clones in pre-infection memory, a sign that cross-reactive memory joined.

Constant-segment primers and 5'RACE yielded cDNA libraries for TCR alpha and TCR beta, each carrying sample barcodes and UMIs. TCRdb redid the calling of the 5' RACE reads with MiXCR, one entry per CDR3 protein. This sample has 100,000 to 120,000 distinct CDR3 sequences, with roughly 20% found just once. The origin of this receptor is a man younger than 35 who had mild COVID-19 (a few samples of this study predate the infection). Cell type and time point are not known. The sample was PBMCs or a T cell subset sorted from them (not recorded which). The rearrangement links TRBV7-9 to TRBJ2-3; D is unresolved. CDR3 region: CASSPDSDTQYF. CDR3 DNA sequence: TGTGCCAGCAGCCCTGACTCAGATACGCAGTATTTT.